Detailed here is one T cell receptor beta chain. This clone has a single count. The antigen it binds to is not known. No base quality values were provided; no much bigger clone lies one nucleotide off. TCRbeta CDR3 regions were amplified from genomic DNA using the immunoSEQ Assay, a bias-controlled multiplex PCR. From the authors' description of their analysis: The number of nucleated cells in each sample was estimated by amplification of reference gene primers within the assay. To quantify the absolute abundance of each unique TCRbeta CDR3 rearrangement, sequence reads were collapsed and filtered. Productive Simpson clonality was computed per sample as the square root of Simpson's diversity index over productive rearrangements. Entries here come from immuneACCESS through TCRdb and include only in-frame sequences with V and J called. Some clones fail to appear in such tables; in the studies checked, an unresolved V gene covers under half of the shortfall, and the cause of the remainder is unknown. D and trimming were read from the DNA, whereas the V and J calls and clone size are those reported in that table. The sample table records 280,000 or so clones; approximately 83% of these occur just once. The top ten clones comprise 9.4% of the sample.

This sample was taken from a study of blood T cell repertoires in COVID-19 (dated by TCRdb to the early 2020s). Background for the entire study: The collaborator samples originated in the United States, Italy and Spain and spanned the acute and convalescent phases of COVID-19. The material from the prospective study consisted of cDNA or gDNA derived from T cells, B-cell-depleted T cells, or PBMCs. Deeply sampled blood TCRbeta repertoires from subjects exposed to, actively infected with, or recovered from COVID-19 were included in the dataset. The repertoires were released in a freely available public database meant as a resource for research on the immune response to SARS-CoV-2. Samples were obtained from the ongoing ImmuneRACE study (first 160 participants) and from over 1,000 subjects provided by 6 global collaborators. Nearly every sample came with metadata listing a de-identified subject ID, COVID-19 status, age in years and sex. Where available, HLA class I and class II types were taken from metadata supplied by the sample provider and were not determined by assay-based typing.

Spanning cysteine to phenylalanine, the CDR3 consists of 14 amino acids. Kept here is only the CDR3 DNA, which spans 42 bases and is read in frame from base 1. V lost 1 base and J lost 6 bases; the stretch between them is 13 bases long. CDR1 and CDR2 (MDHEN, SYDVKM) derive from the germline V gene. Samples from volunteer blood donors who had recovered from COVID-19 were contributed by a second Seattle source. Collaborating institutions collected whole blood in K2EDTA tubes following their own protocols. For TCRbeta analysis, collaborator samples were shipped as frozen whole blood, as isolated PBMCs, or as DNA extracted from either sample type. Findings and caveats that apply to the study as a whole: How much clinical and demographic metadata was included differed by source and by participant, and the metadata was provided uncurated.

The sequenced sample consisted of peripheral blood. This sequence was found in a woman aged 45-60 years who had recovered from COVID-19. The V gene is TRBV28 and the J gene is TRBJ2-7; no D gene is confidently identified. CDR3 region: CASSLSPEASEQYF. The DNA sequence is TGTGCCAGCAGTTTATCCCCCGAGGCGTCCGAGCAGTACTTC.